Presented here are 3 T cell receptor beta chains from one specimen sequenced in a study of blood T cell repertoires in COVID-19. This table comes from immunoSEQ multiplex PCR, and its TCRdb copy is limited to in-frame clones, with some not included. This table holds 50,000 to 80,000 clones, more than 65% found once. Sequenced input: peripheral blood. Receptor source: a woman in her sixties with acute or convalescent COVID-19.

The chain links TRBV4-1 to TRBJ1-5; 7 bases are a match to TRBD1. This CDR3 is 14 amino acids long. Germline V CDR1 and CDR2: MGHRA, YSYEKL. V was clipped by 3 bases and J by 12 bases; unmatched bases: 11. The CDR3 DNA sequence: TGCGCCAGCAGCCAGGAGGGCAGGGGACAGAACCAGCATTTT. Residues: CASSQEGRGQNQHF.

J is TRBJ1-1 and V is TRBV15, with D possibly matching TRBD1 (5 bases). The CDR3 length is 14 residues. The V gene lost 0 bases and the J gene lost 0 bases, with 5 bases spanning the gap. Germline assignment: CDR1 LNHNV and CDR2 YYDKDF (reference sequence). The CDR3 DNA reads as TGTGCCACCAGCAGAGACAGGGTGAACACTGAAGCTTTCTTT. Its protein is CATSRDRVNTEAFF.

The chain carries TRBV3-1 (or the pseudogene TRBV3-2) and TRBJ2-3; 7 bases are a match to TRBD1. The V gene's germline CDR1 is LGHDT and CDR2 YNNKEL (reference sequence). The V and J ends lost 1 base and 3 bases, in that order; junction bases with no gene match: 4. CDR3 length: 15 amino acids. CDR3 bases: TGTGCCAGCAGCCAAGGACAGGGTGCGACAGATACGCAGTATTTT. Its translation: CASSQGQGATDTQYF.